This T cell receptor (beta chain) was sequenced in a study of T-cell memory formation after mild COVID-19 (TCRdb year 2021). General notes on the study: TCR sequence clusters from the two donors were largely donor specific. In a couple of donors, T-cell clones that expanded and contracted after mild COVID-19 were tracked by sequencing TCRalpha and TCRbeta repertoires over time. The cohort was made up of two young adult volunteers, one female and one male, who were previously healthy.

On the study overall, not on this receptor specifically: Contracting CD4+ clones turned up mainly in the CM and EM memory subsets, whereas EMRA was where CD8+ clones were enriched. The study included only a couple of mild cases, and larger cohorts that include severe cases with pre-infection samples were judged to be necessary. Balanced CD4/CD8 phenotypes were observed for clones contracting from day 15 to 85, whereas a bias towards CD4+ was observed for a second wave of clones expanding from day 15 to 37. The second-wave clones that peaked on day 37 were not confirmed to be SARS-CoV-2 specific. Some responding clones were detected in pre-infection memory, suggesting pre-existing cross-reactive memory T cells joined the SARS-CoV-2 response.

PBMCs were isolated by Ficoll-Paque density gradient centrifugation. There are a few counts of this clonotype. Which antigen it targets is not known. Per-base qualities were not stored, and no clone one base away is much larger. These reads were obtained on an Illumina NovaSeq 6000. TCRalpha and TCRbeta cDNA libraries were built by 5'RACE with constant-segment primers, adding sample barcodes and unique molecular identifiers. RNA was extracted from every sample with Trizol reagent. Libraries were amplified in two PCR steps, with a second sample barcode and Illumina TruSeq adapters added in the second step. The libraries were sequenced on an Illumina NovaSeq using 2 x 150 bp paired-end reads. As for how the authors treated the data: With migec v1.2.7, reads were demultiplexed and then collapsed into UMI-guided consensus sequences. Using mixcr v2.1.11, UMI consensuses were aligned to TRA and TRB V and J templates and then assembled into clonotypes. Expanded or contracted clonotypes were those called significant by both edgeR and NoisET, with noise models trained on biological replicates. For edgeR calls, the cutoffs were a false discovery rate-adjusted p below 0.01 and a log2 fold-change threshold of 1. As an exploratory analysis of dynamics, PCA with hierarchical clustering was applied to max-normalized trajectories of the 1000 most abundant clonotypes. The CD4 or CD8 phenotype of responding clones was assigned using the separately sequenced CD4+ and CD8+ repertoires. TCRdb took the public reads, trimmed them with fastp at Q25, ran MiXCR for clone calling and kept in-frame beta chains. Every entry covers one CDR3 protein and lists the most common genes and DNA from its rows. The V and J calls were not made by the authors but by TCRdb's processing. In this sample the table shows approximately 150,000 distinct CDR3 sequences, 10% to 15% of which occur a single time. The ten biggest clones cover 2.5% to 3.5% of the sample.

From the germline V gene, CDR1 is SGHDT and CDR2 is YYEEEE. Trimming removed 4 bases from V and 8 bases from J; the gene matches leave 4 bases unexplained. Inclusive of the bounding cysteine and phenylalanine, the CDR3 is 13 residues long. The read is trimmed to its CDR3 DNA, 39 bases read in frame from base 1. This clonotype was sampled from a young man who had mild COVID-19 (a few samples of this study predate the infection). The sample titles of this study are shuffled in the database, so cell type and time point are left out; the donor was told from shared clones. Rearrangement joined TRBV5-6 to TRBJ2-1; 9 middle bases align to TRBD2. Source material: PBMCs or a T cell subset sorted from them (not recorded which). Here is the DNA: TGTGCCAGCAGCCTAGCGGGGCTCTATGAGCAGTTCTTC. This gives the protein CASSLAGLYEQFF.